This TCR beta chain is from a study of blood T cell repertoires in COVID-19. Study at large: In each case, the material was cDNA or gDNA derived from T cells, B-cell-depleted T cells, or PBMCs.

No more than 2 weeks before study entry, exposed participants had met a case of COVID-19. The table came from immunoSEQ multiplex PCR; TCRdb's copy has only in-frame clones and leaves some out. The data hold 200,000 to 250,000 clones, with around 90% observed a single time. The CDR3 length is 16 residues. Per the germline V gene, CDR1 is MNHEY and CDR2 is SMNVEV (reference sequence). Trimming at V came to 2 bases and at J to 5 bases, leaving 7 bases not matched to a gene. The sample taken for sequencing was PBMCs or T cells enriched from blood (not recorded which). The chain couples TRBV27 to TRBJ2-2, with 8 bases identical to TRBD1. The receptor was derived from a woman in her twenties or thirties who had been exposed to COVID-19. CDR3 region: CASSLIGQGGTGELFF. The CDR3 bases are TGTGCCAGCAGTTTAATAGGACAGGGCGGAACCGGGGAGCTGTTTTTT.